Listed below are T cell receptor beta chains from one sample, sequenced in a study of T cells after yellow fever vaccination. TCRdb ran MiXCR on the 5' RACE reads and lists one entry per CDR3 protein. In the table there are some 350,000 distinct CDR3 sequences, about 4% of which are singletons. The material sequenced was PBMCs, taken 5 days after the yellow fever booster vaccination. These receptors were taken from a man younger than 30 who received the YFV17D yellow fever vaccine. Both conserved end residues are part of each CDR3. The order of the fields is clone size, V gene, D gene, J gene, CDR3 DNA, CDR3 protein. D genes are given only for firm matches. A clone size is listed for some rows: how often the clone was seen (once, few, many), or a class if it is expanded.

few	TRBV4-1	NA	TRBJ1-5	TGCGCCAGCAGCCAAGCTGGCAAAAGCAGCAATCAGCCCCAGCATTTT	CASSQAGKSSNQPQHF
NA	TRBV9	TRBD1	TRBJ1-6	TGTGCCAGCAGCGTAGAAGGACAGGCGACACCCCTCCACTTT	CASSVEGQATPLHF
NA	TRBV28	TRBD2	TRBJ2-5	TGTGCCAGCAGTACACTAGCGGGGGGTCCAGAGACCCAGTACTTC	CASSTLAGGPETQYF
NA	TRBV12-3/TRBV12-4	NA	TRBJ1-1	TGTGCCAGCAGTTTCATGGGGTTTGACACTGAAGCTTTCTTT	CASSFMGFDTEAFF
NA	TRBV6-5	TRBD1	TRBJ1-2	TGTGCCAGCAGTTACCCGGGACAGGGCTCGGGTCGCTACACCTTC	CASSYPGQGSGRYTF
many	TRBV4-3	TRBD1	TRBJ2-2	TGCGCCAGCAGCCAAGAGACAGGGGGCGGGGAGCTGTTTTTT	CASSQETGGGELFF
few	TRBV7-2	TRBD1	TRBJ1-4	TGTGCCAGCAGCTCACACAGGGGACGTCGTGAAAAACTGTTTTTT	CASSSHRGRREKLFF
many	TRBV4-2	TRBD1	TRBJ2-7	TGTGCCAGCAGCCCCCCGGGACAGGGTTTTTACGAGCAGTACTTC	CASSPPGQGFYEQYF
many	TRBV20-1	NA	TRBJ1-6	TGCAGTGCTAGTCAGTCTAATTCACCCCTCCACTTT	CSASQSNSPLHF
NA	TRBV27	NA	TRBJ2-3	TGTGCCAGCAGTTCGGAGACAGACTACACAGATACGCAGTATTTT	CASSSETDYTDTQYF
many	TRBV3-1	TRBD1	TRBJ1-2	TGTGCCAGCAGCAACAGACAGGGACTAAACTATGGCTACACCTTC	CASSNRQGLNYGYTF
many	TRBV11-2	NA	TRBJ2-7	TGTGCCAGCAGCTTCACCGGAACAACAGGTTGGGGCGGCTACGAGCAGTACTTC	CASSFTGTTGWGGYEQYF
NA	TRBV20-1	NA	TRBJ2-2	TGCAGTGCTAGAGATCTAGGGGAGGACACCGGGGAGCTGTTTTTT	CSARDLGEDTGELFF
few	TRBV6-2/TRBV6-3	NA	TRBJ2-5	TGTGCCAGCAAGGCAGGATACCAAGAGACCCAGTACTTC	CASKAGYQETQYF
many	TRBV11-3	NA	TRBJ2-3	TGTGCCAGCAGCTTAGCGGGGGGCCGGGGGACAGATACGCAGTATTTT	CASSLAGGRGTDTQYF
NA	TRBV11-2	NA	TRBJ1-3	TGTGCCAGCAGCCCCCTCTGGACGCAAACAATAGGAAACACCATATATTTT	CASSPLWTQTIGNTIYF
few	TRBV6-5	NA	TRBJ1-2	TGTGCCAGCAGACTTGAGGGGTATGGCTACACCTTC	CASRLEGYGYTF
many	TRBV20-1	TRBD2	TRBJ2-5	TGCAGTGCTACCCCTAGCGGGGGGAGGTCTTGGGAGACCCAGTACTTC	CSATPSGGRSWETQYF
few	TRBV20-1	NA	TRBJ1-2	TGCAGTGCTGGAGCTAGGGACACCCTTTATAACTATGGCTACACCTTC	CSAGARDTLYNYGYTF
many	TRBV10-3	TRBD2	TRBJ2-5	TGTGCCATCAGTGAGGAAAAAGCGGGGGGGCTCCACCCGCAAGAGACCCAGTACTTC	CAISEEKAGGLHPQETQYF
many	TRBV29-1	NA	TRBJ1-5	TGCAGCGTTGGAGCAGGGGAGTATCAGCCCCAGCATTTT	CSVGAGEYQPQHF
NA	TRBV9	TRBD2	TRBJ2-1	TGTGCCAGCAGCGTAGGAGGGCGAAGCGGGGGTATCCACAATGAGCAGTTCTTC	CASSVGGRSGGIHNEQFF
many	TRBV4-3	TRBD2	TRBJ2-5	TGCGCCAGCAGCGAAGGGACTAAAGAGACCCAGTACTTC	CASSEGTKETQYF
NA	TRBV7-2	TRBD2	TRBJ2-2	TGTGCCAGCAGCCGACGGCGGGTAGCGGGGGGGCCAAGGGAGCTGTTTTTT	CASSRRRVAGGPRELFF
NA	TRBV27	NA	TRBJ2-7	TGTGCCAGCGCCTCTAGCCAGATGTACGAGCAGTACTTC	CASASSQMYEQYF
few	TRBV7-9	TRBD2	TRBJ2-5	TGTGCCAGCAGCTTAGGCCTAGCGGAACAAGAGACCCAGTACTTC	CASSLGLAEQETQYF
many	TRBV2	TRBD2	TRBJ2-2	TGTGCCAGCAGACTAGCGGGAGGAGCGAACACCGGGGAGCTGTTTTTT	CASRLAGGANTGELFF
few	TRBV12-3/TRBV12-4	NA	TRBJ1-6	TGTGCCAGCAGCCGAGGGGGTTATAATTCACCCCTCCACTTT	CASSRGGYNSPLHF
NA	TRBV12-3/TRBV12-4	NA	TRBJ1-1	TGTGCCAGCACCCGGGCCCGGGGTGAAGCTTTCTTT	CASTRARGEAFF
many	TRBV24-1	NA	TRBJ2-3	TGTGCCACCAGTGACCGAAGGGACATCACAGATACGCAGTATTTT	CATSDRRDITDTQYF
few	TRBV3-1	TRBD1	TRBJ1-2	TGTGCCAGCAGCAATTGGGACAGAGCGGTAACTGGCTACACCTTC	CASSNWDRAVTGYTF
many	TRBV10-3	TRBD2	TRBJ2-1	TGTGCCATCAAGGGGCCGGGAGGGGCCAATGAGCAGTTCTTC	CAIKGPGGANEQFF
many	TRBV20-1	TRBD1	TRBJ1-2	TGCAGTGCTAGACCTCAGGGAGGGGGCAACTATGGCTACACCTTC	CSARPQGGGNYGYTF
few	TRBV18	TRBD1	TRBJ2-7	TGTGCCAGCTCACCCACAGGGGGCAGGTCATACGAGCAGTACTTC	CASSPTGGRSYEQYF
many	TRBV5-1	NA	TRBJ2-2	TGCGCCAGCAGCTTTCCGGACACCGGGGAGCTGTTTTTT	CASSFPDTGELFF
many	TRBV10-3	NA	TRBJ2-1	TGTGCCACCGCGGTTGGGGGAGAGGCGCAGTTCTTC	CATAVGGEAQFF
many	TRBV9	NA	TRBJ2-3	TGTGCCAGCAGCGTCGGTAACACAGATACGCAGTATTTT	CASSVGNTDTQYF
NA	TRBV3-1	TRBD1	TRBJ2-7	TGTGCCAGCAGCCAAGCGGGACAGGGCTACGAGCAGTACTTC	CASSQAGQGYEQYF
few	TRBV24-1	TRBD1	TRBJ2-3	TGTGCCACCACGAGGGGGCTTACAGATACGCAGTATTTT	CATTRGLTDTQYF
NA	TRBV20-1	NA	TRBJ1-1	TGCAGTGCTAGAGTCAACAGGGTTTGGGGGATGAACACTGAAGCTTTCTTT	CSARVNRVWGMNTEAFF
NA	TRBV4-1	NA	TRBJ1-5	TGCGCCAGCAGCCAAGGACTTGGGCCCCAGCATTTT	CASSQGLGPQHF
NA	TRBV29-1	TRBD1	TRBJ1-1	TGCAGCGTTGATTACCCGGGGACAGACGCTGAAGCTTTCTTT	CSVDYPGTDAEAFF
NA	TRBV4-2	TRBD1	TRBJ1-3	TGTGCCAGCAGCTCACCGGGGACAGGCTATGGAAACACCATATATTTT	CASSSPGTGYGNTIYF
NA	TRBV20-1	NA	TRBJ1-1	TGCAGTGCTAGCCAGGGTAAGATCATGAACACTGAAGCTTTCTTT	CSASQGKIMNTEAFF
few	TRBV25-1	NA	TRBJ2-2	TGTGCCAGCAGTGAATTGTCGGCTTTCGGGGAGCTGTTTTTT	CASSELSAFGELFF
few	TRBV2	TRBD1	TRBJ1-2	TGTGCCAGCAGTGAAAGGACAGGGGGTAAAGATGGCTACACCTTC	CASSERTGGKDGYTF
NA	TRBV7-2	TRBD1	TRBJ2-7	TGTGCCAGCAGCATAGGACAGGGGGGCTTTGACGAGCAGTACTTC	CASSIGQGGFDEQYF
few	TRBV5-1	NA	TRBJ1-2	TGCGCCAGCAGCTTGGGGACGGGGAACAGAGGCTACACCTTC	CASSLGTGNRGYTF
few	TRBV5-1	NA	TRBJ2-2	TGCGCCAGCAGCTTAGGTGGCGGGGGCCGGAACACCGGGGAGCTGTTTTTT	CASSLGGGGRNTGELFF
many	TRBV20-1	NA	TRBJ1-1	TGCAGTGCTAGAGAGGGGGGGAGCACTGAAGCTTTCTTT	CSAREGGSTEAFF
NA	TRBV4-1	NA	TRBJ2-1	TGCGCCAGCAGCCAAAGGGGCCTTGTTGGGAATGAGCAGTTCTTC	CASSQRGLVGNEQFF
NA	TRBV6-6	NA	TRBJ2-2	TGTGCCAGCAGTTACTCGGGGGGGCACGGCACCGGGGAGCTGTTTTTT	CASSYSGGHGTGELFF
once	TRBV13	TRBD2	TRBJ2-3	TGTGCCAGCAGCTTAGCTAGCGGGGGGGCTGAAGATACGCAGTATTTT	CASSLASGGAEDTQYF
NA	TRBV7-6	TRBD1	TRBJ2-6	TGTGCCAGCAGCTTAGAACCGGGACAGGGAACTGGGGCCAACGTCCTGACTTTC	CASSLEPGQGTGANVLTF